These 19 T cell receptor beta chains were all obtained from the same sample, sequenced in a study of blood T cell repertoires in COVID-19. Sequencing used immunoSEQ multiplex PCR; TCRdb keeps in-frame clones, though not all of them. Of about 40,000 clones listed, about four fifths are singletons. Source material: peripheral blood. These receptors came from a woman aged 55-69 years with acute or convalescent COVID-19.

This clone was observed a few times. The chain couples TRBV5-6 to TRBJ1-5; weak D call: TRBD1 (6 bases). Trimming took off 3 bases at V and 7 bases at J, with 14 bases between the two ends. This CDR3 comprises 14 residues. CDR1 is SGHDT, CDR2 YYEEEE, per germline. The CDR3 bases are TGTGCCAGCAGCTCTGGGAGTAGGGGGCAGCCCCAGCATTTT. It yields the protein CASSSGSRGQPQHF.

The CDR3 sequence is CASSDRYPYEQYF. As DNA, the CDR3 is TGTGCCAGCAGTGACAGATATCCCTACGAGCAGTACTTC. The chain combines TRBV6-1 with TRBJ2-7; D gene ambiguous. The CDR3 is made up of 13 amino acids. V was trimmed by 3 bases and J by 2 bases, leaving 8 bases between them. Germline values: CDR1 MNHNS, CDR2 SASEGT.

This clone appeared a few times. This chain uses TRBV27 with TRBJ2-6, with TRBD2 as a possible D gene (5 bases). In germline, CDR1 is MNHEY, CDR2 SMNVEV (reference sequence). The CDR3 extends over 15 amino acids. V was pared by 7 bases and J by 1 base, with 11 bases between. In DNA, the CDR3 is TGTGCCAGCAATCACCCGGGATCTGGGGCCAACGTCCTGACTTTC. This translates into CASNHPGSGANVLTF.

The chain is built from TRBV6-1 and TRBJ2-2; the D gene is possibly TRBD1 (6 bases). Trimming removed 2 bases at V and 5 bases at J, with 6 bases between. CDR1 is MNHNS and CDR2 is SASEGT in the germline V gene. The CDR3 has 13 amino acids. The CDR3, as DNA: TGTGCCAGCAGTGAACAGGGGACCGGGGAGCTGTTTTTT. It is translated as CASSEQGTGELFF.

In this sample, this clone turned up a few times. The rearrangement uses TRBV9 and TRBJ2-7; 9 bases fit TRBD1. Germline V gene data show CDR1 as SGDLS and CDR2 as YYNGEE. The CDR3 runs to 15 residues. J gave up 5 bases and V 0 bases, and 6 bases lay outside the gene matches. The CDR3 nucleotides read TGTGCCAGCAGCGTAGGGGGACAGGGAATTAACGAGCAGTACTTC. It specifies CASSVGGQGINEQYF.

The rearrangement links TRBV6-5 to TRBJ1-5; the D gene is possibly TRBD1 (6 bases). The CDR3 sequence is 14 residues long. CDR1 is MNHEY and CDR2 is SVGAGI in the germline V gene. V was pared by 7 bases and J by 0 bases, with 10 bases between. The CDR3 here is CASTRTDSNQPQHF. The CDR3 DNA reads TGTGCCAGCACTCGGACAGATAGCAATCAGCCCCAGCATTTT.

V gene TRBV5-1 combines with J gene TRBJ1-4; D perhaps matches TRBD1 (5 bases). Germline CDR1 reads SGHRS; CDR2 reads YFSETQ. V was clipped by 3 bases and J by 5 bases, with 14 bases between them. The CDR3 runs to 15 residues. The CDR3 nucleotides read TGCGCCAGCAGCTCCTCCGGGACTCTAAATGAAAAACTGTTTTTT. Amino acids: CASSSSGTLNEKLFF.

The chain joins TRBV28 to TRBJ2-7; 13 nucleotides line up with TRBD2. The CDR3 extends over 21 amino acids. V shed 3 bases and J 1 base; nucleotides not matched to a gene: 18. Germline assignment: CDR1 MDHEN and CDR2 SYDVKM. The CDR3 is CASSLDLSLVTSGGLSYEQYF. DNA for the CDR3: TGTGCCAGCAGTTTGGATCTAAGCTTAGTGACTAGCGGGGGGCTATCCTACGAGCAGTACTTC.

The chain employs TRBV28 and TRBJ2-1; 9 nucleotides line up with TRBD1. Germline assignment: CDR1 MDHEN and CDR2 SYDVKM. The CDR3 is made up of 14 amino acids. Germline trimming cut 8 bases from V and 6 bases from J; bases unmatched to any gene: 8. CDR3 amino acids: CASQTGGGGNEQFF. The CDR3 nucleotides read TGTGCCAGCCAGACAGGGGGAGGGGGCAATGAGCAGTTCTTC. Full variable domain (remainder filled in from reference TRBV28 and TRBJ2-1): DVKVTQSSRYLVKRTGEKVFLECVQDMDHENMFWYRQDPGLGLRLIYFSYDVKMKEKGDIPEGYSVSREKKERFSLILESASTNQTSMYLCASQTGGGGNEQFFGPGTRLTVL.

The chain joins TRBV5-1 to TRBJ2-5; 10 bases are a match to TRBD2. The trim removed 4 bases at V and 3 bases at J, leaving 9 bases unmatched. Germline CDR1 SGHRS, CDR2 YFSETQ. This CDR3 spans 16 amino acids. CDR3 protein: CASSGPYSGGEETQYF. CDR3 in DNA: TGCGCCAGCAGCGGCCCGTACAGCGGGGGGGAAGAGACCCAGTACTTC. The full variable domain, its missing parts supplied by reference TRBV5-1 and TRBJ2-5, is KAGVTQTPRYLIKTRGQQVTLSCSPISGHRSVSWYQQTPGQGLQFLFEYFSETQRNKGNFPGRFSGRQFSNSRSEMNVSTLELGDSALYLCASSGPYSGGEETQYFGPGTRLLVL.

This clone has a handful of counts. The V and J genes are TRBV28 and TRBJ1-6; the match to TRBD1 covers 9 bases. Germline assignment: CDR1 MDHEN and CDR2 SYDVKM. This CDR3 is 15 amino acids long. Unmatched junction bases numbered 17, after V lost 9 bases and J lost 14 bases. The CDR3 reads CASRPRGQGYRALHF. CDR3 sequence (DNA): TGTGCCAGTCGGCCGAGGGGACAGGGTTATCGTGCCCTCCACTTT.

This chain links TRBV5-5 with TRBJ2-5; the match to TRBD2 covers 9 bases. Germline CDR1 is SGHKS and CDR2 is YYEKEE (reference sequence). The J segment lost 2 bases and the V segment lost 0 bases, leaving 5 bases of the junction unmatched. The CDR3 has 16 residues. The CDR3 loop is CASSLGGGRGQETQYF. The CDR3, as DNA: TGTGCCAGCAGCTTGGGTGGCGGGAGGGGGCAAGAGACCCAGTACTTC. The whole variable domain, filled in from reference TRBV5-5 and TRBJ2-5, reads DAGVTQSPTHLIKTRGQQVTLRCSPISGHKSVSWYQQVLGQGPQFIFQYYEKEERGRGNFPDRFSARQFPNYSSELNVNALLLGDSALYLCASSLGGGRGQETQYFGPGTRLLVL.

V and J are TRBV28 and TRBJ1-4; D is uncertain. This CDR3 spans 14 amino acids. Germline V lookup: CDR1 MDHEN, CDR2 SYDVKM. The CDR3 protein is CAIRPVATNEKLFF. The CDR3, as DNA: TGTGCTATCAGGCCCGTTGCAACTAATGAAAAACTGTTTTTT.

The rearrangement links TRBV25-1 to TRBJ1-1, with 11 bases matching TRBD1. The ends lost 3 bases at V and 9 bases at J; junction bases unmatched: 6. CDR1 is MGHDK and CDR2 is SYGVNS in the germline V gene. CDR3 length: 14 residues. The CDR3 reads CASSEPGQGVQAFF. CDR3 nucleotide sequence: TGTGCCAGCAGTGAGCCGGGACAGGGGGTACAAGCTTTCTTT. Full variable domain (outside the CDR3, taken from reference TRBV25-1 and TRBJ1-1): EADIYQTPRYLVIGTGKKITLECSQTMGHDKMYWYQQDPGMELHLIHYSYGVNSTEKGDLSSESTVSRIRTEHFPLTLESARPSHTSQYLCASSEPGQGVQAFFGQGTRLTVV.

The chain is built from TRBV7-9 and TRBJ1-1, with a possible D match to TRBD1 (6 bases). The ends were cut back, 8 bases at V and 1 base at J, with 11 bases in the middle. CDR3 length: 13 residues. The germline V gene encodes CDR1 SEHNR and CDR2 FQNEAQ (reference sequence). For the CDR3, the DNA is TGTGCCAGCTTGGGACAACAGAACACTGAAGCTTTCTTT. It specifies CASLGQQNTEAFF.

The CDR3 DNA sequence: TGCGCCAGCAGCCAACGGGGGGCCGCGGCTGAAAAACTGTTTTTT. It translates to CASSQRGAAAEKLFF. The chain uses TRBV4-1 and TRBJ1-4; D is perhaps TRBD1 (6 bases). From germline, CDR1 is MGHRA and CDR2 YSYEKL. Trimming shortened V by 2 bases and J by 7 bases, and 14 bases separated the two germline ends. The CDR3 has 15 residues.

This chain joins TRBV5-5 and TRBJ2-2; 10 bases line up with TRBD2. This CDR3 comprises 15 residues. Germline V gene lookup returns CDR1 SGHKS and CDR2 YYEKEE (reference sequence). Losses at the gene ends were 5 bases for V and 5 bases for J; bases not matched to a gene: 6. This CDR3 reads CASSFSSGSTGELFF. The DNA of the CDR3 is TGTGCCAGCAGTTTTTCTAGCGGGAGTACCGGGGAGCTGTTTTTT.

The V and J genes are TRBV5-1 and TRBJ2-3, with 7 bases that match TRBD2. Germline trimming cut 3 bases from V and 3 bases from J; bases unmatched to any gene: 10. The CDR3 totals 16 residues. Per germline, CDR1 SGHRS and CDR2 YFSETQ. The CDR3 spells CASSSGGIALTDTQYF. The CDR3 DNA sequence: TGCGCCAGCAGCTCGGGAGGTATAGCATTGACAGATACGCAGTATTTT.

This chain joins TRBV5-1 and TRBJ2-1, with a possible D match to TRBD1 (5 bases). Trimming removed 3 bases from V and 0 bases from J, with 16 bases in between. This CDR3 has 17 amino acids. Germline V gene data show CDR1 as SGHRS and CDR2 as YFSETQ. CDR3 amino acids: CASSSQERGPSYNEQFF. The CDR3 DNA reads TGCGCCAGCAGCTCCCAGGAAAGGGGCCCCTCCTACAATGAGCAGTTCTTC.